This T cell receptor (beta chain) was retrieved from a study of shared clonotypes between healthy human individuals. The naive CD8 fraction comprised CD45RO-negative cells positively selected for CCR7 and excluded terminally differentiated effector memory CD45RA+ cells. CDR1 and CDR2 from the germline V gene are LNHNV and YYDKDF (reference sequence). The CDR3 is made up of 14 amino acids. V was clipped by 0 bases and J by 5 bases, with 10 bases between them. Note on this clone: What it binds is unknown.

General study findings and limits: Clonotypes shared by all four sorted-subset donors had higher generation probabilities than non-shared clonotypes. The study sampled only blood, and tissue repertoires likely differ.

Libraries were prepared by immunoSEQ multiplex PCR; TCRdb keeps only in-frame clonotypes and omits some of them. Of about 2 million clones in the sample, approximately 94% were seen once. The chain recombines TRBV15 with TRBJ2-5; D is unclear. The TCR was taken from a man younger than 35 in good health. Sequenced input: naive CD8+ T cells sorted from blood. CDR3 in amino acids: CATSRETKSETQYF. As DNA, the CDR3 is TGTGCCACCAGCAGAGAGACAAAGTCGGAGACCCAGTACTTC.